This T cell receptor (beta chain) is from a study of T cells in Graves' hyperthyroidism and ophthalmopathy. Study-level information: Peripheral blood was obtained at initial diagnosis, preceding any treatment.

The investigators amplified TCR beta CDR3 regions from RNA transcripts. During a first-round RT-PCR of the TCR CDR3, the HTBI primer set was used. Via MiXCR, TCRdb re-called the multiplex PCR reads, giving one row per CDR3 protein. The repertoire consists of about 520,000 distinct CDR3 sequences, with around a quarter occurring once and the leading ten covering 10% to 12%. Losses at the gene ends were 7 bases for V and 4 bases for J; bases not matched to a gene: 7. There are 14 residues in the CDR3. Germline V gene data show CDR1 as KGHDR and CDR2 as SFDVKD. General study results and limits: Most clonotypes that expanded in the thyroid above 0.001 also showed up in blood.

This clonotype came up many times. Its antigen remains unknown. Material: blood. V gene TRBV24-1 combines with J gene TRBJ2-5; the match to TRBD1 covers 8 bases. The receptor comes from a woman in her 30s with Graves' ophthalmopathy. CDR3 DNA sequence: TGTGCCACCAGCCGACAGGGGAGCGGAGAGACCCAGTACTTC. Translation gives CATSRQGSGETQYF.